This T cell receptor (beta chain) comes out of a study of blood T cell repertoires in COVID-19. This CDR3 spans 14 amino acids. CDR1 and CDR2 from the germline V gene are LNHDA and SQIVND (reference sequence). Between the trimmed V and J ends, which lost 0 bases and 2 bases, there was a span of 8 bases. Clones were sequenced by immunoSEQ multiplex PCR, and TCRdb holds only the in-frame ones, with some missing. The repertoire holds about 59,000 clones, with approximately 84% as singletons. V usage is TRBV19 and J usage is TRBJ2-7, with D maybe TRBD2 (5 bases). This receptor was obtained from a man older than 75 in a cohort sampled during active COVID-19. The specimen sequenced was peripheral blood. CDR3 coding DNA: TGTGCCAGTAGTATAGAGGCGGGCACCTACGAGCAGTACTTC. Its protein is CASSIEAGTYEQYF.